This TCR beta chain is drawn from a study of blood T cell repertoires in COVID-19. Study in general: Both acute and convalescent COVID-19 samples were obtained from the United States, Italy and Spain. T cells, B-cell-depleted T cells, or PBMCs supplied cDNA or gDNA.

Seattle enrolled patients during active infection and tracked them longitudinally. CDR1 MNHEY and CDR2 SVGAGI come from the germline V gene. V lost 6 bases and J 1 base, leaving 14 bases between the germline ends. The CDR3 contains 15 residues. Authors' methods: Reference gene primer amplification yielded estimated nucleated cell counts. Profiled with immunoSEQ multiplex PCR; TCRdb holds only in-frame clones, not every one. D and trimming were read from the DNA, whereas the V and J calls and clone size are those reported in that table. The data hold about 210,000 clones, with more than 80% observed a single time.

This sequence joins TRBV6-5 and TRBJ2-3, with a weak D call TRBD1 (6 bases). Material: peripheral blood. The source is a woman of 80 years or more with COVID-19, enrolled during active disease. The CDR3, as DNA: TGTGCCAGCAGACTTCAGGGGTACGGCACAGATACGCAGTATTTT. The encoded protein is CASRLQGYGTDTQYF.